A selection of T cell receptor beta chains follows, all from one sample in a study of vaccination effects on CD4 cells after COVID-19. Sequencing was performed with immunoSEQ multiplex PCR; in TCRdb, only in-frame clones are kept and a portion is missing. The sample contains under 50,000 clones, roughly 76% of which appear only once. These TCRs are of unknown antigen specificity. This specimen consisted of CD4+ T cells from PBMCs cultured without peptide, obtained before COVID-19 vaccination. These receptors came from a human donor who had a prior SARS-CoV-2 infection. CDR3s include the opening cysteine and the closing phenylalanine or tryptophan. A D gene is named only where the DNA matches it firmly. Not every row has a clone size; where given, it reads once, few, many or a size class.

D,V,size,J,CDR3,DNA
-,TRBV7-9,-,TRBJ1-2,CASSLAGISLGYTF,TGTGCCAGCAGCTTGGCAGGGATCAGCCTCGGCTACACCTTC
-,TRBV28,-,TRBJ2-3,CASSLDRGSTDTQYF,TGTGCCAGCAGTTTAGATCGGGGAAGCACAGATACGCAGTATTTT
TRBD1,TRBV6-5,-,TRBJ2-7,CASSYSVGQETYEQYF,TGTGCCAGCAGTTACTCAGTTGGACAGGAAACCTACGAGCAGTACTTC
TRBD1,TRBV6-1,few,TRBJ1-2,CASSEIPTGDYGYTF,TGTGCCAGCAGTGAAATACCCACAGGGGACTATGGCTACACCTTC
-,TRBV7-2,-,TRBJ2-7,CASSRGPEGYEQYF,TGTGCCAGCAGTCGAGGACCGGAGGGCTACGAGCAGTACTTC
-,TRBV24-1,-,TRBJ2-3,CATGERSGDTDTQYF,TGTGCCACCGGAGAGCGGAGTGGGGACACAGATACGCAGTATTTT
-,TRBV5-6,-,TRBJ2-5,CASSLGGFGTQYF,TGTGCCAGCAGCTTGGGAGGGTTCGGGACCCAGTACTTC
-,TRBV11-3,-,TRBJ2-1,CASSLADRVAGGEQFF,TGTGCCAGCAGCTTAGCGGATCGAGTGGCAGGCGGGGAGCAGTTCTTC
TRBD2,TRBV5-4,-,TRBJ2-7,CASSSAGDYSYEQYF,TGTGCCAGCAGCTCCGCGGGGGACTATTCCTACGAGCAGTACTTC
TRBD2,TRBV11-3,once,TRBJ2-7,CASSLEASGELEQYF,TGTGCCAGCAGCTTAGAAGCCAGCGGGGAACTCGAGCAGTACTTC
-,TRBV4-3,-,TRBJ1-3,CASSQDGGAGNTIYF,TGCGCCAGCAGCCAAGACGGGGGGGCAGGAAACACCATATATTTT
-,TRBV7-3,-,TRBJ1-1,CASSPGDTEAFF,TGTGCCAGCTCACCAGGGGACACTGAAGCTTTCTTT
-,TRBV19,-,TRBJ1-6,CASTPRDRSYNSPLHF,TGTGCCAGTACCCCCAGGGATCGGTCCTATAATTCACCCCTCCACTTT
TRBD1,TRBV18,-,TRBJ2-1,CASSPPGTGLRVEQFF,TGTGCCAGCTCACCACCCGGGACAGGGCTTAGGGTTGAGCAGTTCTTC
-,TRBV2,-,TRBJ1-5,CASRGRNSNQPQHF,TGTGCCAGCAGAGGACGGAATAGCAATCAGCCCCAGCATTTT
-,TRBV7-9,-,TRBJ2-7,CASSLGGGSRYEQYF,TGTGCCAGCAGCTTAGGAGGCGGGTCCCGATACGAGCAGTACTTC
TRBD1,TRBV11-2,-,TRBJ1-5,CASKAPGQGEDSNQPQHF,TGTGCCAGCAAGGCCCCCGGACAGGGGGAAGATAGCAATCAGCCCCAGCATTTT
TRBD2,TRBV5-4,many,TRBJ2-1,CASSLGSGSNEQFF,TGTGCCAGCAGCTTGGGCAGCGGGAGTAATGAGCAGTTCTTC
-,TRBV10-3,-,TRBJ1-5,CAISESAVIETGPQHF,TGTGCCATCAGTGAGTCGGCCGTAATTGAAACAGGGCCCCAGCATTTT
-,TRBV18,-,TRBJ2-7,CASSPPTSRASHEQYF,TGTGCCAGCTCACCACCGACTTCCAGGGCCTCCCACGAGCAGTACTTC
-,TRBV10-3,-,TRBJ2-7,CAISEGTGAQYEQYF,TGTGCCATCAGTGAGGGGACTGGGGCGCAGTACGAGCAGTACTTC
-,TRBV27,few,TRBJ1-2,CASSSITGRVGYGYTF,TGTGCCAGCAGTTCGATAACAGGGAGGGTGGGGTATGGCTACACCTTC
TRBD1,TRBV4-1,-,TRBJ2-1,CASSQDGGTGYNEQFF,TGCGCCAGCAGCCAAGACGGCGGGACAGGGTACAATGAGCAGTTCTTC
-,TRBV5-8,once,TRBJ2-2,CASSFGTLGTGELFF,TGTGCCAGCAGCTTTGGGACATTGGGCACCGGGGAGCTGTTTTTT
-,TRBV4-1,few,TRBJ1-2,CASSQAFGQLYGYTF,TGCGCCAGCAGCCAAGCTTTCGGACAGTTATATGGCTACACCTTC
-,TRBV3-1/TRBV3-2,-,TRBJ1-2,CASSPLGSEGGYTF,TGTGCCAGCAGCCCCTTAGGGAGTGAGGGAGGCTACACCTTC